The source of this T cell receptor beta chain is a study of regulatory T cells in long-lasting Graves disease. Whole-study context: The criterion for persistent Graves' disease was over 5 years of antithyroid drugs with positive TSH receptor antibodies. Study-level points and caveats: Relative to newly diagnosed Graves' patients, persistent ones had lower TCR diversity.

Arm-PCR of CDR3 regions and iRepertoire HTBI primers were the basis on which TCR beta libraries were built. TCRdb re-derived calls from the multiplex PCR reads in MiXCR, one entry per CDR3 protein. The sample holds 700,000 or so distinct CDR3 sequences; 25% to 35% are singletons and the top ten take about 40%. V lost 0 bases, J lost 4 bases, and 6 bases stayed unmatched. This CDR3 has 15 amino acids. Looked up from germline, CDR1 is SGHRS and CDR2 is YFSETQ. This clonotype has just a few counts. Its target is not known. Described time point: persistent/refractory GD, antithyroid drugs over 5 years with positive TRAb. PBMC-derived RNA was used for the TCR library. Graves' disease diagnosis relied on American Thyroid Association guidelines. Around 8.2 milliliters of peripheral blood went into EDTA tubes.

The specimen was peripheral blood mononuclear cells (PBMCs), collected when the disease was refractory, from a patient treated with antithyroid drugs. This clonotype was sampled from a female donor with Graves disease. The chain links TRBV5-1 to TRBJ1-2, with 7 positions matching TRBD1. CDR3 region: CASSLEQGQVYGYTF. CDR3 nucleotides: TGCGCCAGCAGCTTGGAACAGGGGCAGGTCTATGGCTACACCTTC.